What follows describes a single T cell receptor beta chain. The data are from a study of technical replicates of blood from several donors. The germline gives CDR1 SGHKS, CDR2 YYEKEE (reference sequence). Deletions cut 6 bases from V and 6 bases from J, with 13 bases between. This CDR3 is built from 13 residues. The repertoire was sequenced with immunoSEQ multiplex PCR; TCRdb's copy has only in-frame clones and lacks some. The table has 78,000 or so clones, over 75% seen once. The chain is built from TRBV5-5 and TRBJ2-1; maybe TRBD2 (5 bases). This TCR derives from a human donor in good health. The source material was T cells isolated from PBMCs. CDR3 nucleotides: TGTGCCAGCATGGACTCTACCTTCAATGAGCAGTTCTTC. It specifies CASMDSTFNEQFF.